This T cell receptor (beta chain) comes out of a study of PD-L1 blockade in urothelial cancer. Study information: In terms of prior chemotherapy, patients had received 0 to 3 regimens.

Only in-frame clones appear in the TCRdb table, and some are missing; sequencing was by immunoSEQ multiplex PCR. The sample shows tens of thousands of clones, 80% to 85% of them seen only once. The V gene's germline CDR1 is MNHNS and CDR2 SASEGT. V was pared by 6 bases and J by 8 bases, with 6 bases of the junction left unmatched. The CDR3 is 14 residues long. Time point reported: pretreatment peripheral blood. Source: PBMCs, taken around atezolizumab (anti-PD-L1) treatment. The source of this sequence is a man in his fifties with urothelial cancer. The gene calls are TRBV6-1 and TRBJ2-1; 11 bases map to TRBD2. The CDR3 DNA follows: TGTGCCAGCAGGACTAGCGGGGACCTCGATGAGCAGTTCTTC. Translated, it gives CASRTSGDLDEQFF.